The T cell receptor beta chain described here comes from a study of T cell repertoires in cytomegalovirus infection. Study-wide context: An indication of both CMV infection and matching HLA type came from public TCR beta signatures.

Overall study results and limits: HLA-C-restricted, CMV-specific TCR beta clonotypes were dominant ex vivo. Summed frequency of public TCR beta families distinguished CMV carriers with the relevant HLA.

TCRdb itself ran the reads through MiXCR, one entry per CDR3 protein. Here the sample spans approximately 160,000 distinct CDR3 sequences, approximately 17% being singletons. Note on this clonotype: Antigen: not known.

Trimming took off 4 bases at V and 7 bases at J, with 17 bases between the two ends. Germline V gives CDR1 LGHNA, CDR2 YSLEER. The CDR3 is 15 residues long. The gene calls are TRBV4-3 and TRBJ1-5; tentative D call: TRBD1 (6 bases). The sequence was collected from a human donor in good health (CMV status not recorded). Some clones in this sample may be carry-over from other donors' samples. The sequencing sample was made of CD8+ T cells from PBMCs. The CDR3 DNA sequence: TGCGCCAGCAGCCCAGGCATCAGGGGTGGCCAGCCCCAGCATTTT. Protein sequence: CASSPGIRGGQPQHF.